The source of this TCR beta chain is a study of vaccination effects on CD4 cells after COVID-19. Study-level findings and limits: Cross-reactivity toward common cold coronaviruses was confined to only 1 of 255 vaccine-induced clones in healthy vaccinees. At late timepoints after vaccination, vaccine- and infection-induced clones shrank markedly.

Before sequencing, viral peptide pools were used by the ViraFEST assay to expand antigen-specific CD4+ T cells. With roughly 10 days of culture completed, CD4+ T cells were isolated. Vaccine recipients lacked prior SARS-CoV-2 infection and had negative nucleocapsid antibodies. Cultures used approximately 2 million PBMC per well, about 10 IU/ml IL-2 and roughly 10 ug/ml peptides. Each culture had half its medium swapped for IL-2 medium on days 3 and 7. This clone was seen a single time. Its antigen is still unknown. Data came from immunoSEQ multiplex PCR; TCRdb stores just in-frame clones and leaves some out. The table shows about 73,000 clones, with under 80% occurring only once. The CDR3 contains 12 residues. Deletions cut 10 bases from V and 3 bases from J, with 10 bases between. Germline assignment: CDR1 MNHEY and CDR2 SVGAGI.

This rearrangement joins TRBV6-5 to TRBJ2-4; no definite D call. Sequencing was performed on CD4+ T cells from PBMCs cultured with SARS-CoV-2 spike peptides, taken before COVID-19 vaccination. The receptor's source is a human donor who received a COVID-19 vaccine. Here the CDR3 reads CATRVSKNIQYF. The CDR3 DNA is TGTGCCACCCGAGTAAGCAAAAACATTCAGTACTTC.